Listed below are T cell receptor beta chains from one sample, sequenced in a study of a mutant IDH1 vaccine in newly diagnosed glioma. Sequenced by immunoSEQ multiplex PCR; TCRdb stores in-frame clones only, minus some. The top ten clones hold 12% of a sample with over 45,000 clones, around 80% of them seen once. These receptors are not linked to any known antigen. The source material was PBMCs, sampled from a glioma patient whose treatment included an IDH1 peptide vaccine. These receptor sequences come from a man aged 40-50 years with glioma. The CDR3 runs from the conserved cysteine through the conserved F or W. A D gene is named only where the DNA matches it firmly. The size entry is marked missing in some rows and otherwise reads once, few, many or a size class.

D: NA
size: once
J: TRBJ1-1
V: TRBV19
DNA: TGTGCCAGTAGTATAGGAGCGAATACTGAAGCTTTCTTT
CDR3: CASSIGANTEAFF

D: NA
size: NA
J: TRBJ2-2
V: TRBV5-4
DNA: TGTGCCAGCAACAAGGACAGCCCGAACACCGGGGAGCTGTTTTTT
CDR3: CASNKDSPNTGELFF

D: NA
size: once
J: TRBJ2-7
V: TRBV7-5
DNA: TGTGTCAGAAGCCTCCCGAGGCTAGCGGGAGGGACGCCGGGAGAGCAGTACTTC
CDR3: CVRSLPRLAGGTPGEQYF

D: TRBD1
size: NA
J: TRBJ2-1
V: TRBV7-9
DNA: TGTGCCAGCAACCGACAGGGGTCCTACAATGAGCAGTTCTTC
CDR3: CASNRQGSYNEQFF

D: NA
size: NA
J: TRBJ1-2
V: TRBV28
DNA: TGTGCCAGCAGTTCACGGGCCTCGCGGGCTGGCTACACCTTC
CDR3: CASSSRASRAGYTF

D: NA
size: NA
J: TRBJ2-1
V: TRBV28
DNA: TGTGCCAGCAGTTCGCCCGGGCTTAGAGGCTACAATGAGCAGTTCTTC
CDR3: CASSSPGLRGYNEQFF

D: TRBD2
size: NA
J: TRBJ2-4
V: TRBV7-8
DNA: TGTGCCAGCAGCAAGGCGTTCAGGACCACGGGAGGTGCCAAAAACATTCAGTACTTC
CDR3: CASSKAFRTTGGAKNIQYF

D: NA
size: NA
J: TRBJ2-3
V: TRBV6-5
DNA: TGTGCCAGCAGGGAGGGGGGCACAGATACGCAGTATTTT
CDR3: CASREGGTDTQYF

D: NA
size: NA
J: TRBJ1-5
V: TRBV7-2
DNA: TGTGCCAGCACCCCTAGCACGGGGGATCGCAATCAGCCCCAGCATTTT
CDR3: CASTPSTGDRNQPQHF

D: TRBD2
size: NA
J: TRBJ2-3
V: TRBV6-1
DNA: TGTGCCAGCAGTGAAAGCGGGAGCAGGGGAGATACGCAGTATTTT
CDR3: CASSESGSRGDTQYF

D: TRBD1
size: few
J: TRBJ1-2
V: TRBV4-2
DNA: TGTGCCAGCAGCCCAAGACAGGGGGCCCTTCTGTCCGGTGGCTACACCTTC
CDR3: CASSPRQGALLSGGYTF

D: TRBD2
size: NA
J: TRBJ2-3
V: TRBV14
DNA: TGTGCCAGCAGCCACCCCGGGACTAGCGGCACAGATACGCAGTATTTT
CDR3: CASSHPGTSGTDTQYF

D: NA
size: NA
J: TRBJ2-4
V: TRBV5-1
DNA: TGCGCCAGCAGCTTGGGACAGACGAAAAACATTCAGTACTTC
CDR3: CASSLGQTKNIQYF

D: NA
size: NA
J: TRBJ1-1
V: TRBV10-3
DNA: TGTGCCATCAGTGAGTTGGGAGAGGGCCCGAACACTGAAGCTTTCTTT
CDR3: CAISELGEGPNTEAFF

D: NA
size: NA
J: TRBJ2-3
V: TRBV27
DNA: TGTGCCAGCAGTCCTTATACGGGCACAGATACGCAGTATTTT
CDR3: CASSPYTGTDTQYF

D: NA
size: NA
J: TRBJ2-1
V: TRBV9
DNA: TGTGCCAGCAGCGTAGTTGCGGACTACTCCTACAATGAGCAGTTCTTC
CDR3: CASSVVADYSYNEQFF

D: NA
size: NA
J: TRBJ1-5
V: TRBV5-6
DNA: TGTGCCAGCAGCAATTGGGGGGGTAATCAGCCCCAGCATTTT
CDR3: CASSNWGGNQPQHF

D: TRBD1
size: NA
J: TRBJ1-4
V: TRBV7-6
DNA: TGTGCCAGCAGCGGACAGGTTACCAATGAAAAACTGTTTTTT
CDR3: CASSGQVTNEKLFF

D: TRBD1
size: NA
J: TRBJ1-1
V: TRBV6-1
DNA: TGTGCCAGCAGTGAGCAGGGGGCGGACACTGAAGCTTTCTTT
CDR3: CASSEQGADTEAFF

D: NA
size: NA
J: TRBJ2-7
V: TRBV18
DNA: TGTGCCAGCTCACCACCCCCGGGCTACGAGCAGTACTTC
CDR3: CASSPPPGYEQYF

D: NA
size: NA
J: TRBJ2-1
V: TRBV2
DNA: TGTGCCAGCAGTGAAGCGCTTGGAAGTAATGAGCAGTTCTTC
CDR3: CASSEALGSNEQFF

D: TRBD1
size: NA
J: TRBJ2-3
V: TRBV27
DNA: TGTGCCAGCAGTTTCCGACAGGGGACTAGCACAGATACGCAGTATTTT
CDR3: CASSFRQGTSTDTQYF

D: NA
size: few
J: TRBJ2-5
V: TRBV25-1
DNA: TGTGCCAGCAGTGACCCCCGGGGATCCCAGACCCAGTACTTC
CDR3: CASSDPRGSQTQYF

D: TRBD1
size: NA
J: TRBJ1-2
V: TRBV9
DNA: TGTGCCAGCAGCCTCACAGGGGCCTCCGTGTATGGCTACACCTTC
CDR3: CASSLTGASVYGYTF

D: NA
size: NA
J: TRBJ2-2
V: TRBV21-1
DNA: TGTGCCAGCAGCTCCCCCGAGCGGGTCATCACCGGGGAGCTGTTTTTT
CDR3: CASSSPERVITGELFF

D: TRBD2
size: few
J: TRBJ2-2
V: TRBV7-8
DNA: TGTGCCAGCAGCGCTATACTAGCGGGAGCGAACACCGGGGAGCTGTTTTTT
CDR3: CASSAILAGANTGELFF

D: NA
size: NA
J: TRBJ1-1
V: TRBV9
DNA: TGTGCCAAGACGACGGACGGTCAGAACACTGAAGCTTTCTTT
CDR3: CAKTTDGQNTEAFF

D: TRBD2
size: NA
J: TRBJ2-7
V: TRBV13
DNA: TGTGCCAGCAGCTTCCGGGACTATTTTTACGAGCAGTACTTC
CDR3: CASSFRDYFYEQYF

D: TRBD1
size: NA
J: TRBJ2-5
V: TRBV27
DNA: TGTGCCAGCAGTTTAGGGGGGTTACAGGGGGTGAAGACCCAGTACTTC
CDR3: CASSLGGLQGVKTQYF

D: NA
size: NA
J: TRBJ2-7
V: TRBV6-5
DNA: TGTGCCAGCACCCCGGGCCCCCCCCCTATATACGAGCAGTACTTC
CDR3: CASTPGPPPIYEQYF

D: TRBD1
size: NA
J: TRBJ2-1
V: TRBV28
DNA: TGTGCCAGCAGTAGACAGGGGAGAAAGGATGAGCAGTTCTTC
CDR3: CASSRQGRKDEQFF

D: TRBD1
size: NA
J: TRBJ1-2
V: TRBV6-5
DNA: TGTGCCAGCAGATTCGACAGGGGGCAGGACTATGGCTACACCTTC
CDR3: CASRFDRGQDYGYTF

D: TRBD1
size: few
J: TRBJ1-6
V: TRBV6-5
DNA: TGTGCCAGCAGTTATACAGGGGTAACAGTACCCCTCCACTTT
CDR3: CASSYTGVTVPLHF

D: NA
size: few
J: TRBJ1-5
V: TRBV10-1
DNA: TGCGCCAGCAGTGAGTCGATAGACGGGAATCAGCCCCAGCATTTT
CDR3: CASSESIDGNQPQHF

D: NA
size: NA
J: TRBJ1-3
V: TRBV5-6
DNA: TGTGCCAGCAGCTTGGCCAGGGCTGGAAACACCATATATTTT
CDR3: CASSLARAGNTIYF

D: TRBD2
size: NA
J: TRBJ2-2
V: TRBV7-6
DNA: TGTGCCAGCAGCTTACTTTCCCTAGCGGGTTACACCGGGGAGCTGTTTTTT
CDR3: CASSLLSLAGYTGELFF

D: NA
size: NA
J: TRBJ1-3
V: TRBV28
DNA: TGTGCCAGCAGTTTTCTCGGCACGACTGGAAACACCATATATTTT
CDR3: CASSFLGTTGNTIYF

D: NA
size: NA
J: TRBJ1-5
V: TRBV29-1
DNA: TGCAGCGTTGTTTCAGGGTCGAAGGACGCGAGAGGCCAGCCCCAGCATTTT
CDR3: CSVVSGSKDARGQPQHF